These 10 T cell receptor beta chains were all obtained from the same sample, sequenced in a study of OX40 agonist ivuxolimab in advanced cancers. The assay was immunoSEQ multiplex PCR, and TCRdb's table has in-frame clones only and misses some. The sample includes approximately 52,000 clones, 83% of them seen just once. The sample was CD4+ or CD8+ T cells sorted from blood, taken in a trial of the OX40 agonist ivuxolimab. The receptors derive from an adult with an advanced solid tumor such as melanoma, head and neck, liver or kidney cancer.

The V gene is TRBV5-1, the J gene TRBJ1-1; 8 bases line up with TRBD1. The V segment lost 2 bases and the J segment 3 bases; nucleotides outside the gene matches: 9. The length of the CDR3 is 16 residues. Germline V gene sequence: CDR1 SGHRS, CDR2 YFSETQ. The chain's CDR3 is CASSFRSTGADTEAFF. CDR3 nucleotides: TGCGCCAGCAGCTTCCGGTCGACAGGGGCGGACACTGAAGCTTTCTTT. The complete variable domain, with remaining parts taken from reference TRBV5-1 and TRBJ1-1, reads KAGVTQTPRYLIKTRGQQVTLSCSPISGHRSVSWYQQTPGQGLQFLFEYFSETQRNKGNFPGRFSGRQFSNSRSEMNVSTLELGDSALYLCASSFRSTGADTEAFFGQGTRLTVV.

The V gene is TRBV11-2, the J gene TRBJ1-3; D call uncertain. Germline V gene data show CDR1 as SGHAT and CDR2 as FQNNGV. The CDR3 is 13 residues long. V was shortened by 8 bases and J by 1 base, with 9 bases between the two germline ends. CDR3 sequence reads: CASSGPSGNTIYF. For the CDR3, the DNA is TGTGCCAGCTCCGGGCCGTCTGGAAACACCATATATTTT.

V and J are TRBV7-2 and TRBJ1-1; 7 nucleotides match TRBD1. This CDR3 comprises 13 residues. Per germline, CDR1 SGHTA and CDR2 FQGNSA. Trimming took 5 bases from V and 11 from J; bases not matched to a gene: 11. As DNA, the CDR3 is TGTGCCAGCAGCAGCTCCGAGGGGGCGGCGGCTTTCTTT. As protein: CASSSSEGAAAFF.

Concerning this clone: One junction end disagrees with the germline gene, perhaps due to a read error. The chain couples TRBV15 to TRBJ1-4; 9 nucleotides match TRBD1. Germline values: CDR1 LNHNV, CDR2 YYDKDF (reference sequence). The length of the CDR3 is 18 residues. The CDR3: CATSRARDRVNTIEKLFF. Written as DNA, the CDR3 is TGTGCCACCAGCAGAGCCCGGGACAGGGTTAATACTATTGAAAAACTGTTTTTT.

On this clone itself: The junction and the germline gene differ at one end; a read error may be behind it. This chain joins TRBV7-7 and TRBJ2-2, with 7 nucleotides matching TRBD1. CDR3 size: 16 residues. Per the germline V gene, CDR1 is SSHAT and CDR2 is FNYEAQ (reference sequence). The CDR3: CASSSGGTALTGELFF. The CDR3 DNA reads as TGTGCTAGCAGCTCCGGTGGGACAGCCCTCACCGGGGAGCTGTTTTTT.

CDR3 DNA sequence: TGTGCCAGCAGCCCGGACACCCAAGCTAACTATGGCTACACCTTC. This sequence encodes CASSPDTQANYGYTF. The chain uses TRBV7-4 and TRBJ1-2, with D tentatively TRBD1 (5 bases). Germline V lookup: CDR1 SGHVT, CDR2 SQSDAQ. The CDR3 loop spans 15 amino acids. V lost 5 bases and J 0 bases, leaving 13 bases between the germline ends. Drawing the rest from reference TRBV7-4 and TRBJ1-2, the complete variable domain is GAGVSQSPRYKVAKRGRDVALRCDSISGHVTLYWYRQTLGQGSEVLTYSQSDAQRDKSGRPSGRFSAERPERSVSTLKIQRTEQGDSAVYLCASSPDTQANYGYTFGSGTRLTVV.

The DNA for the CDR3 is TGTGCCAGCAGCCTTGGGGGGGCGCAGTCCTACGAGCAGTACTTC. Amino acids: CASSLGGAQSYEQYF. The chain is built from TRBV5-4 and TRBJ2-7, with D possibly matching TRBD2 (7 bases). CDR3 length equals 15 residues. Germline CDR1 reads SGHNT; CDR2 reads YYREEE (reference sequence). The ends were cut back, 4 bases at V and 1 base at J, with 15 bases in the middle.

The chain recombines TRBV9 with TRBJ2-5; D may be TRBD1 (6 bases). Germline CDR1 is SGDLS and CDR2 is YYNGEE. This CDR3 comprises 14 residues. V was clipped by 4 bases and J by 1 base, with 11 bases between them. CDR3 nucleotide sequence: TGTGCCAGCAGCCCCCAGGGGACCCAAGAGACCCAGTACTTC. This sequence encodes CASSPQGTQETQYF. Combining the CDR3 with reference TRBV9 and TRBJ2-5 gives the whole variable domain DSGVTQTPKHLITATGQRVTLRCSPRSGDLSVYWYQQSLDQGLQFLIQYYNGEERAKGNILERFSAQQFPDLHSELNLSSLELGDSALYFCASSPQGTQETQYFGPGTRLLVL.

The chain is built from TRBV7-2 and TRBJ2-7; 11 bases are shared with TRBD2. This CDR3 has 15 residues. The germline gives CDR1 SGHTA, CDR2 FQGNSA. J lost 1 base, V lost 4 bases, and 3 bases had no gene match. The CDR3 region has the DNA TGTGCCAGCAGCTCCCGGACTAGCGGGTCCTACGAGCAGTACTTC. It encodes CASSSRTSGSYEQYF.

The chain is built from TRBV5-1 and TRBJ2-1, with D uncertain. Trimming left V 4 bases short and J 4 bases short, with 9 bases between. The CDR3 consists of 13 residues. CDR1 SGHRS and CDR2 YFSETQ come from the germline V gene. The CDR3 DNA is TGCGCCAGCAGCCTCCTATATTACAATGAGCAGTTCTTC. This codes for CASSLLYYNEQFF.